Below are 12 T cell receptor beta chains sequenced from a single sample in a study of early T cells in non-severe SARS-CoV-2 infection. TCRdb re-called the 5' RACE reads through MiXCR, storing one row per CDR3 protein. The data hold 40,000 to 60,000 distinct CDR3 sequences, with about 10% observed a single time. Sequencing input: whole blood. These receptors all come from an adult who was a healthcare worker with PCR-confirmed SARS-CoV-2 infection or an uninfected control (not recorded which).

This clonotype was picked up a small number of times. This chain joins TRBV9 and TRBJ2-1, with unresolved D. Germline V gene data show CDR1 as SGDLS and CDR2 as YYNGEE. V was clipped by 0 bases and J by 8 bases, with 9 bases between them. This CDR3 is 13 amino acids long. The CDR3 region is CASSVGVGDEQFF. CDR3 nucleotides: TGTGCCAGCAGCGTAGGGGTAGGAGATGAGCAGTTCTTC.

The gene calls are TRBV12-3 or TRBV12-4 and TRBJ2-5, with TRBD1 matching over 12 bases. With V trimmed by 1 base and J by 4 bases, 4 bases remained unmatched. This CDR3 comprises 16 residues. The CDR3 coding sequence is TGTGCCAGCAGTTTAGGGGGACAGGGGGCAGGAGAGACCCAGTACTTC. It specifies CASSLGGQGAGETQYF.

Ten or more counts support this clonotype. The chain joins TRBV7-2 to TRBJ2-5; no definite D call. The CDR3 is made up of 13 amino acids. V lost 4 bases and J lost 2, with 8 bases in between. Germline assignment: CDR1 SGHTA and CDR2 FQGNSA. CDR3 sequence: CASSWGRQETQYF. The DNA of the CDR3 is TGTGCCAGCAGCTGGGGTCGGCAAGAGACCCAGTACTTC.

This clonotype was seen repeatedly, ten times or more. The chain has TRBV29-1 and TRBJ2-1; 12 nucleotides match TRBD2. The V gene end was trimmed by 4 bases and the J gene end by 13 bases; junction bases not matched to a gene: 8. Germline assignment: CDR1 SQVTM and CDR2 ANQGSEA. The CDR3 spans 13 residues. This CDR3 reads CSVGLAGDSPQFF. CDR3 nucleotides: TGCAGCGTTGGACTAGCGGGAGACAGCCCCCAGTTCTTC.

This clonotype occurred many times. V gene TRBV10-2 combines with J gene TRBJ2-2; 7 bases align to TRBD2. The length of the CDR3 is 16 residues. Losses at the gene ends were 3 bases for V and 4 bases for J; bases not matched to a gene: 8. Germline V gives CDR1 WSHSY, CDR2 SAAADI. CDR3 nucleotide sequence: TGCGCCAGCAGTGATATGGCGGGAGAGGGCACCGGGGAGCTGTTTTTT. It yields the protein CASSDMAGEGTGELFF.

This clonotype was found many times. This rearrangement joins TRBV2 to TRBJ1-3; D is unclear. CDR3 length: 15 amino acids. Germline V gene lookup returns CDR1 SNHLY and CDR2 FYNNEI. V was shortened by 3 bases and J by 0 bases, with 9 bases between the two germline ends. CDR3 region: CASSDNLSSGNTIYF. The CDR3 nucleotides are TGTGCCAGCAGTGACAATCTTAGCTCTGGAAACACCATATATTTT.

This clonotype was counted only a few times. The V call is TRBV7-8, the J call TRBJ2-1, with 11 bases matching TRBD2. Trimming removed 7 bases from V and 4 bases from J; junction bases left unmatched: 9. CDR1 is SGHVS and CDR2 is FQNEAQ in the germline V gene. This CDR3 spans 16 amino acids. The CDR3 is CASTSPGTSGYNEQFF. CDR3 DNA sequence: TGTGCCAGCACTAGCCCCGGGACTAGCGGTTACAATGAGCAGTTCTTC. The full variable domain, with the rest looked up from reference TRBV7-8 and TRBJ2-1, is GAGVSQSPRYKVAKRGQDVALRCDPISGHVSLFWYQQALGQGPEFLTYFQNEAQLDKSGLPSDRFFAERPEGSVSTLKIQRTQQEDSAVYLCASTSPGTSGYNEQFFGPGTRLTVL.

This clonotype appeared a few times. The V call is TRBV7-8, the J call TRBJ1-4; D ambiguous. CDR3 length: 17 amino acids. Looked up from germline, CDR1 is SGHVS and CDR2 is FQNEAQ. Trimming took off 5 bases at V and 0 bases at J, with 16 bases between the two ends. In nucleotides, the CDR3 is TGTGCCAGCAGCCTCCTGGGTGTGGTAGCAACTAATGAAAAACTGTTTTTT. Residues: CASSLLGVVATNEKLFF.

This clonotype was detected ten times or more. The chain carries TRBV7-3 and TRBJ2-4; D is perhaps TRBD2 (5 bases). V dropped 5 bases and J dropped 6 bases, with 20 bases sitting between them. Germline CDR1 and CDR2: SGHTA and FQGTGA. CDR3 length: 16 amino acids. The DNA for the CDR3 is TGTGCCAGCAGCCCCCGGAGCGGAGGCATGGGAAACATTCAGTACTTC. This sequence encodes CASSPRSGGMGNIQYF. The complete variable domain, with remaining parts taken from reference TRBV7-3 and TRBJ2-4, reads GAGVSQTPSNKVTEKGKYVELRCDPISGHTALYWYRQSLGQGPEFLIYFQGTGAADDSGLPNDRFFAVRPEGSVSTLKIQRTERGDSAVYLCASSPRSGGMGNIQYFGAGTRLSVL.

This clonotype was detected ten times or more. This chain connects TRBV5-1 to TRBJ2-1; D possibly corresponds to TRBD1 (6 bases). The CDR3 is 14 amino acids. Trimming pared 6 bases from V and 5 bases from J, leaving 15 bases between. Per the germline V gene, CDR1 is SGHRS and CDR2 is YFSETQ. In nucleotides, the CDR3 is TGCGCCAGCACCCCTCAGGGGATCAACAATGAGCAGTTCTTC. This encodes CASTPQGINNEQFF. The full variable domain, completed using reference TRBV5-1 and TRBJ2-1, is KAGVTQTPRYLIKTRGQQVTLSCSPISGHRSVSWYQQTPGQGLQFLFEYFSETQRNKGNFPGRFSGRQFSNSRSEMNVSTLELGDSALYLCASTPQGINNEQFFGPGTRLTVL.

The chain joins TRBV20-1 to TRBJ2-5, with TRBD2 matching 15 bases. Germline V gives CDR1 DFQATT, CDR2 SNEGSKA (reference sequence). CDR3 length: 16 residues. V trimming: 0 bases; J trimming: 4 bases; junction bases outside the gene matches: 3. The CDR3 coding sequence is TGCAGTGCTAGAGATTTGGGACTAGCGGGAGGAGAGACCCAGTACTTC. The encoded protein is CSARDLGLAGGETQYF.

The DNA of the CDR3 is TGCAGTGCTAACAGGGGCGCGAGGGATGAGCAGTTCTTC. Encoded protein: CSANRGARDEQFF. The chain carries TRBV20-1 and TRBJ2-1; 7 bases agree with TRBD1. Germline V gene lookup returns CDR1 DFQATT and CDR2 SNEGSKA (reference sequence). Trimming took 4 bases from V and 8 from J; bases not matched to a gene: 8. The CDR3 contains 13 residues.